This T cell receptor beta chain came from a study of technical replicates of blood from a handful of donors. Clones were read by immunoSEQ multiplex PCR, and TCRdb kept only the in-frame ones, dropping some. The repertoire holds about 56,000 clones, with about 95% as singletons. The ends lost 7 bases at V and 4 bases at J; junction bases unmatched: 12. Germline loops: CDR1 MNHNS, CDR2 SASEGT. CDR3 size: 15 residues. The V gene is TRBV6-1, the J gene TRBJ2-7; 8 nucleotides match TRBD1. Sequencing was performed on PBMCs. This receptor was identified in a human donor in good health. Some clones in this sample may be carry-over from other donors' samples. CDR3 loop: CASNGGDRGKYEQYF. The CDR3 nucleotides read TGTGCCAGCAACGGGGGAGACAGGGGAAAGTACGAGCAGTACTTC.